Each of the 16 T cell receptor beta chains below was sequenced from the same sample in a study of blood T cell repertoires in COVID-19. Libraries were prepared by immunoSEQ multiplex PCR; TCRdb keeps only in-frame clonotypes and omits some of them. Of 43,000 or so clones listed, about nine tenths are singletons. The sample was peripheral blood. Every receptor here comes from a man between 60 and 70 years old with active COVID-19.

The V and J genes are TRBV7-9 and TRBJ2-1; tentative D call: TRBD1 (6 bases). V lost 6 bases, J lost 8 bases, and 20 bases lay in between. CDR1 SEHNR and CDR2 FQNEAQ come from the germline V gene (reference sequence). The CDR3 runs 15 residues. The CDR3 sequence is CASRIGGGSNDEQFF. CDR3 nucleotide sequence: TGTGCCAGCAGGATAGGGGGTGGGTCTAATGATGAGCAGTTCTTC.

The chain joins TRBV9 to TRBJ2-5; D unresolved. Germline CDR1 reads SGDLS; CDR2 reads YYNGEE. The V and J ends lost 4 bases and 2 bases respectively, with 12 bases between them. This CDR3 has 14 amino acids. The CDR3 DNA follows: TGTGCCAGCAGCCCCCCCCACGGGCAAGAGACCCAGTACTTC. It yields the protein CASSPPHGQETQYF.

The rearrangement joins TRBV28 to TRBJ2-7, with D tentatively TRBD1 (5 bases). The germline gives CDR1 MDHEN, CDR2 SYDVKM. The length of the CDR3 is 14 residues. Trimming took 3 bases from V and 4 from J, leaving 13 bases between them. The CDR3: CASSLRQGKYEQYF. The CDR3, as DNA: TGTGCCAGCAGTTTGCGCCAGGGAAAGTACGAGCAGTACTTC.

J is TRBJ2-1 and V is TRBV14, with D possibly TRBD2 on 7 matching bases. Trimming pared 5 bases from V and 8 bases from J, leaving 22 bases between. Per germline, CDR1 SGHDN and CDR2 FVKESK. CDR3 length: 16 residues. The CDR3 here is CASSKGGTMLGHEQFF. For the CDR3, the DNA is TGTGCCAGCAGCAAAGGGGGGACTATGCTGGGACATGAGCAGTTCTTC.

The chain employs TRBV30 and TRBJ1-1; D not certain. In germline, CDR1 is GTSNPN, CDR2 SVGIG (reference sequence). V was cut by 4 bases and J by 1 base, with 13 bases left in between. There are 14 residues in the CDR3. CDR3 residues: CAWMGGYGNTEAFF. For the CDR3, the DNA is TGTGCCTGGATGGGAGGGTACGGGAACACTGAAGCTTTCTTT.

A few counts support this clone. The genes are TRBV5-4 and TRBJ2-2; the D gene is possibly TRBD1 (6 bases). Trimming pared 4 bases from V and 5 bases from J, leaving 15 bases between. Germline CDR1 is SGHNT and CDR2 is YYREEE (reference sequence). The CDR3 sequence is 15 residues long. In DNA, the CDR3 is TGTGCCAGCAGCACAGGGAAGGTTAAAACCGGGGAGCTGTTTTTT. It is translated as CASSTGKVKTGELFF.

The chain has TRBV5-4 and TRBJ2-6, with TRBD2 identical over 11 bases. With 4 bases clipped from V and 0 bases from J, the junction kept 6 bases outside the gene matches. Germline V gene sequence: CDR1 SGHNT, CDR2 YYREEE (reference sequence). CDR3 length: 18 residues. Written as DNA, the CDR3 is TGTGCCAGCAGCACTGGGACTAGCGGCCCCTCTGGGGCCAACGTCCTGACTTTC. Translated: CASSTGTSGPSGANVLTF.

The rearrangement uses TRBV27 and TRBJ1-2, with 8 bases that match TRBD1. The trim removed 3 bases at V and 6 bases at J, leaving 9 bases unmatched. This CDR3 is built from 15 residues. Germline values: CDR1 MNHEY, CDR2 SMNVEV (reference sequence). CDR3: CASSFRQGALDGYTF. The CDR3 nucleotides are TGTGCCAGCAGTTTCCGGCAGGGGGCCCTAGATGGCTACACCTTC.

The genes are TRBV2 and TRBJ2-5; maybe TRBD1 (7 bases). The V gene's germline CDR1 is SNHLY and CDR2 FYNNEI. The CDR3 runs 14 residues. V lost 6 bases and J lost 5, with 16 bases in between. The DNA for the CDR3 is TGTGCCAGCAGGCCCACAGGGGCGGGGGAGACCCAGTACTTC. Protein: CASRPTGAGETQYF. Combining the CDR3 with reference TRBV2 and TRBJ2-5 gives the whole variable domain EPEVTQTPSHQVTQMGQEVILRCVPISNHLYFYWYRQILGQKVEFLVSFYNNEISEKSEIFDDQFSVERPDGSNFTLKIRSTKLEDSAMYFCASRPTGAGETQYFGPGTRLLVL.

The chain uses TRBV24-1 and TRBJ2-1; possibly TRBD2 for D (7 bases). CDR3 length equals 14 residues. Deletions cut 9 bases from V and 7 bases from J, with 18 bases between. Germline V gene sequence: CDR1 KGHDR, CDR2 SFDVKD. In DNA form, the CDR3 reads TGTGCCACCGGGGGGGCGGGAGACGCGAATGAGCAGTTCTTC. Protein: CATGGAGDANEQFF.

V and J are TRBV2 and TRBJ1-2, with D tentatively TRBD1 (5 bases). Deletions cut 2 bases from V and 8 bases from J, with 15 bases between. Germline V gives CDR1 SNHLY, CDR2 FYNNEI. This CDR3 is 14 amino acids long. CDR3 region: CASSEQGTYGGYTF. In nucleotides, the CDR3 is TGTGCCAGCAGTGAACAGGGTACCTACGGCGGCTACACCTTC. Looking up the rest from reference TRBV2 and TRBJ1-2 gives the full variable domain: EPEVTQTPSHQVTQMGQEVILRCVPISNHLYFYWYRQILGQKVEFLVSFYNNEISEKSEIFDDQFSVERPDGSNFTLKIRSTKLEDSAMYFCASSEQGTYGGYTFGSGTRLTVV.

This clone was counted a single time. The rearrangement uses TRBV19 and TRBJ2-3; 7 bases are shared with TRBD2. J lost 6 bases, V lost 5 bases, and 8 bases had no gene match. Germline V gene lookup returns CDR1 LNHDA and CDR2 SQIVND (reference sequence). This CDR3 has 14 amino acids. DNA for the CDR3: TGTGCCAGTAGTCCACAAGGACTAGGTGATACGCAGTATTTT. Translation gives CASSPQGLGDTQYF.

The CDR3 region has the DNA TGTGCCAGCAGCCAACAGGACAGACTCAACGAGCAGTACTTC. Protein: CASSQQDRLNEQYF. V gene TRBV3-1 (or the pseudogene TRBV3-2) combines with J gene TRBJ2-7; tentative D call: TRBD1 (6 bases). V was cut by 2 bases and J by 5 bases, with 13 bases left in between. Germline CDR1 LGHDT, CDR2 YNNKEL (reference sequence). This CDR3 is 14 amino acids long.

V and J are TRBV19 and TRBJ2-3, with TRBD1 as a possible D gene (5 bases). The CDR3 spans 14 residues. V lost 3 bases and J 5 bases, leaving 12 bases between the germline ends. The V gene's germline CDR1 is LNHDA and CDR2 SQIVND (reference sequence). This chain's CDR3 is CASSILGVEDTQYF. The CDR3 DNA follows: TGTGCCAGTAGTATTCTAGGGGTCGAAGATACGCAGTATTTT.

The rearrangement uses TRBV7-6 and TRBJ2-5; no reliable D call. Germline CDR1 reads SGHVS; CDR2 reads FNYEAQ. V gave up 2 bases and J gave up 2 bases, with 6 bases separating them. CDR3 length: 13 amino acids. CDR3 nucleotides: TGTGCCAGCAGCTTATTCCGGCAAGAGACCCAGTACTTC. It specifies CASSLFRQETQYF.

J is TRBJ2-5 and V is TRBV30, with 9 bases that match TRBD1. V was pared by 3 bases and J by 5 bases, with 7 bases of the junction left unmatched. The CDR3 is 14 residues long. CDR1 and CDR2 from the germline V gene are GTSNPN and SVGIG (reference sequence). The CDR3 DNA reads TGTGCCTGGAGCTCACAGGGGGCAGGGGAGACCCAGTACTTC. Encoded protein: CAWSSQGAGETQYF.